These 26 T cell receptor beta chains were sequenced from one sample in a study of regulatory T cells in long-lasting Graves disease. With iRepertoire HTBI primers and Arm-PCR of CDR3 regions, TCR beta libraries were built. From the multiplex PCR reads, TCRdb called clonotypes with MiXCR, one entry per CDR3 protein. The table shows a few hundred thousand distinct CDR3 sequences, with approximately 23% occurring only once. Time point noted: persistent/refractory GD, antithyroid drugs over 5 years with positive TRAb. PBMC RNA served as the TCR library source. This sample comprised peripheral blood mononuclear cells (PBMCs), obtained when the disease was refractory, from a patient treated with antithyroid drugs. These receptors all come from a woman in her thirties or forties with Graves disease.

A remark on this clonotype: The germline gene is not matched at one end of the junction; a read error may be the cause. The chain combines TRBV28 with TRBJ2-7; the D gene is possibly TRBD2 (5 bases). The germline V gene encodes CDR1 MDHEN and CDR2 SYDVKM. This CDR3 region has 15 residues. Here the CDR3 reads CASRPSGIKGSEQHF. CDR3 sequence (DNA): TGTGCCAGCCGACCCTCCGGGATCAAAGGGAGCGAGCAGCACTTC.

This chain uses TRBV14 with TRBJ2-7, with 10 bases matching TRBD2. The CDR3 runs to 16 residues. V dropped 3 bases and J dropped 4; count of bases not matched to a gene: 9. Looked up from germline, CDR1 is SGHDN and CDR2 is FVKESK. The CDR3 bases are TGTGCCAGCAGCCATCGGGCGTCTAGCGGGAGATACGAGCAGTACTTC. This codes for CASSHRASSGRYEQYF.

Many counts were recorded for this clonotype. CDR3 sequence: CSGQGRNYGYTF. The CDR3 DNA sequence: TGCAGCGGCCAAGGGAGGAACTATGGCTACACCTTC. This chain joins TRBV29-1 and TRBJ1-2; D remains unclear. The CDR3 is 12 amino acids. The V and J ends lost 7 bases and 2 bases respectively, with 11 bases between them. Germline V CDR1 and CDR2: SQVTM, ANQGSEA.

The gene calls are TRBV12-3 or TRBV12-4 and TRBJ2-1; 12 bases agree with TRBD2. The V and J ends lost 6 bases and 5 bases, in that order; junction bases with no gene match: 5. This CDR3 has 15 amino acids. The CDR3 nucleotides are TGTGCCAGCAGCCCTGGACTAGCGGGGCACAATGAGCAGTTCTTC. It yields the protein CASSPGLAGHNEQFF.

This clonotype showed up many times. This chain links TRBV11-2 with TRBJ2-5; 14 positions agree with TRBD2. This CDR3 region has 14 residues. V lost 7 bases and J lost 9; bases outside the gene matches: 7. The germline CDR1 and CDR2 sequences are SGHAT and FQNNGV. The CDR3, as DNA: TGTGCCAGCATGGGACTAGCGGGAGAAAAGGCCCAGTACTTC. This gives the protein CASMGLAGEKAQYF. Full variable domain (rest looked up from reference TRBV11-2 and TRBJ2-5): EAGVAQSPRYKIIEKRQSVAFWCNPISGHATLYWYQQILGQGPKLLIQFQNNGVVDDSQLPKDRFSAERLKGVDSTLKIQPAKLEDSAVYLCASMGLAGEKAQYFGPGTRLLVL.

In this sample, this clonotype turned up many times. The CDR3 here is CAISDRGQGTEAFF. The CDR3 region has the DNA TGTGCCATCAGTGACAGGGGGCAAGGCACTGAAGCTTTCTTT. The rearrangement joins TRBV10-3 to TRBJ1-1, with 8 bases aligning to TRBD1. V lost 3 bases and J lost 4; bases outside the gene matches: 4. The CDR3 loop spans 14 amino acids. CDR1 and CDR2 (germline): ENHRY, SYGVKD.

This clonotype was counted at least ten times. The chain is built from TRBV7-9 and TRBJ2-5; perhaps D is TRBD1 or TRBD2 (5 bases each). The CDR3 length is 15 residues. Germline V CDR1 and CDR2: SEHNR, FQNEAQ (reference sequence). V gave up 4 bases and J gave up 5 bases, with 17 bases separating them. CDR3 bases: TGTGCCAGCAGCTCCGATCCGGGGCACGTGGAGACCCAGTACTTC. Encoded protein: CASSSDPGHVETQYF. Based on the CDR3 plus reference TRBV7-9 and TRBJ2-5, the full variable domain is DTGVSQNPRHKITKRGQNVTFRCDPISEHNRLYWYRQTLGQGPEFLTYFQNEAQLEKSRLLSDRFSAERPKGSFSTLEIQRTEQGDSAMYLCASSSDPGHVETQYFGPGTRLLVL.

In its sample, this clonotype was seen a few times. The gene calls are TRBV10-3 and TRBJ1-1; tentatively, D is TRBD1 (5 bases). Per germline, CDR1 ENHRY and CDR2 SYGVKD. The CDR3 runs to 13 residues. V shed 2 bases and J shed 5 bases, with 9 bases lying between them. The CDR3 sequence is CAISEQGSTEAFF. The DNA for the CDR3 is TGTGCCATCAGTGAGCAGGGTTCTACTGAAGCTTTCTTT.

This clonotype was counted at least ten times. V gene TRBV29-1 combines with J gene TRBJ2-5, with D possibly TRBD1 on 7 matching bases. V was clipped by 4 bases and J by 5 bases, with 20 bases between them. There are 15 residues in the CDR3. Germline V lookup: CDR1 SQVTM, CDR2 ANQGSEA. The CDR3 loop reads CSVGRGPPERETQYF. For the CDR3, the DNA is TGCAGCGTTGGGAGGGGGCCCCCTGAGCGGGAGACCCAGTACTTC.

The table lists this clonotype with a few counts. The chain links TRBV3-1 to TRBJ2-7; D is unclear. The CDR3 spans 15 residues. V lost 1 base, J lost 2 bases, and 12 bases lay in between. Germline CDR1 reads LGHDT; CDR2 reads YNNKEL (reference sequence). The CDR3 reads CASSQGPTAAYEQYF. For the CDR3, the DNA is TGTGCCAGCAGCCAAGGACCTACAGCCGCCTACGAGCAGTACTTC.

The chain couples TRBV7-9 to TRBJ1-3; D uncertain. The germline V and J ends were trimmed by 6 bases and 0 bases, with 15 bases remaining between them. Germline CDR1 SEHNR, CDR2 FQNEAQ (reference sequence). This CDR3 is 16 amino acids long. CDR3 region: CASRNTPGFSGNTIYF. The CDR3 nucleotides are TGTGCCAGCAGAAACACGCCGGGATTCTCTGGAAACACCATATATTTT.

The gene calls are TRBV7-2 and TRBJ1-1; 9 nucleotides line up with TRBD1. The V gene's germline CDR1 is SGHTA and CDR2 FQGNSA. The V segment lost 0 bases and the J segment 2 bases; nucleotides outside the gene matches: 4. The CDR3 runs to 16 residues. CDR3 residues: CASSLALDRGNTEAFF. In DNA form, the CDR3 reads TGTGCCAGCAGCTTAGCCTTGGACAGGGGCAACACTGAAGCTTTCTTT.

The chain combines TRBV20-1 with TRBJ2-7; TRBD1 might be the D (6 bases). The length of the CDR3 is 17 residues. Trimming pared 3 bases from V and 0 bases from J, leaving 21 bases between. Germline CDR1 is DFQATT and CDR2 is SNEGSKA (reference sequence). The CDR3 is CSARGLEPGHLSYEQYF. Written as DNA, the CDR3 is TGCAGTGCTAGGGGCTTAGAACCGGGACACCTCTCCTACGAGCAGTACTTC.

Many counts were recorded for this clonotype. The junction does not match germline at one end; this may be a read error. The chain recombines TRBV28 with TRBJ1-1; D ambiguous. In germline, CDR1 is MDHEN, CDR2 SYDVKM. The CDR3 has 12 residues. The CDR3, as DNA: TGTGCCAGCAGTCCCTTGAAAACTGAAGCTTTCTTT. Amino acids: CASSPLKTEAFF.

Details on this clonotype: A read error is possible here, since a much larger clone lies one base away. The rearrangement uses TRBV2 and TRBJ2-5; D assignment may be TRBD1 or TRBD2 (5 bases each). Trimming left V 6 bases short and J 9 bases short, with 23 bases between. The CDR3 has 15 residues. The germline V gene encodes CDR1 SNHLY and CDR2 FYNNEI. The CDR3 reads CASSLVSEGLKAQYF. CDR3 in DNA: TGTGCCAGCAGCTTAGTGTCCGAGGGGTTGAAGGCCCAGTACTTC.

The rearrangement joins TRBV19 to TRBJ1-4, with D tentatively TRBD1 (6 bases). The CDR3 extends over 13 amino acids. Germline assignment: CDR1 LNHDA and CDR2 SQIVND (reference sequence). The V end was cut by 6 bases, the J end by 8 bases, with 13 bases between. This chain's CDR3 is CASRQGVREKLFF. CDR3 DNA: TGTGCCAGTAGACAGGGAGTTCGCGAAAAACTGTTTTTT.

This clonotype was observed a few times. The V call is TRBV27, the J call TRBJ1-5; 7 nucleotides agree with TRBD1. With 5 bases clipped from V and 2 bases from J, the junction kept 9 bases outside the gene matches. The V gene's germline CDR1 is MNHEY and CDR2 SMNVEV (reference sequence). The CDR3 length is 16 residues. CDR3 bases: TGTGCCAGCAGTACTCAGGGGGTGGGACGCAATCAGCCCCAGCATTTT. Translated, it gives CASSTQGVGRNQPQHF.

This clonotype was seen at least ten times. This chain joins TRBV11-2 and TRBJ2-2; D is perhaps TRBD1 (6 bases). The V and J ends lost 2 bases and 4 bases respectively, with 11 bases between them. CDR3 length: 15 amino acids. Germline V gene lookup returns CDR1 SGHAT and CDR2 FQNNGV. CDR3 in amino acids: CASSLFGQSTGELFF. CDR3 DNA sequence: TGTGCCAGCAGCTTATTTGGACAGAGCACCGGGGAGCTGTTTTTT. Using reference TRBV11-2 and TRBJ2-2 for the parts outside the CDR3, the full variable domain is EAGVAQSPRYKIIEKRQSVAFWCNPISGHATLYWYQQILGQGPKLLIQFQNNGVVDDSQLPKDRFSAERLKGVDSTLKIQPAKLEDSAVYLCASSLFGQSTGELFFGEGSRLTVL.

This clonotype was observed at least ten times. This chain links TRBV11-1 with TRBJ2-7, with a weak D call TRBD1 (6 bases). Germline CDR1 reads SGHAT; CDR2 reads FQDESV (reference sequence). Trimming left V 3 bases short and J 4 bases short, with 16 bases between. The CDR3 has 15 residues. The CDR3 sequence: CASSFTTGPVYEQYF. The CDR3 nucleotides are TGTGCCAGCAGCTTTACTACAGGGCCAGTTTACGAGCAGTACTTC. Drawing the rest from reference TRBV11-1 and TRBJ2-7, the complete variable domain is EAEVAQSPRYKITEKSQAVAFWCDPISGHATLYWYRQILGQGPELLVQFQDESVVDDSQLPKDRFSAERLKGVDSTLKIQPAELGDSAMYLCASSFTTGPVYEQYFGPGTRLTVT.

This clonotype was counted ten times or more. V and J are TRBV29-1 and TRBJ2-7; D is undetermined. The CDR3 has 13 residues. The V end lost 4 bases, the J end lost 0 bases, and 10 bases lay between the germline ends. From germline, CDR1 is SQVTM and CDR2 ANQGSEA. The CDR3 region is CSVVGRPSYEQYF. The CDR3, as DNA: TGCAGCGTTGTGGGTCGACCCTCCTACGAGCAGTACTTC.

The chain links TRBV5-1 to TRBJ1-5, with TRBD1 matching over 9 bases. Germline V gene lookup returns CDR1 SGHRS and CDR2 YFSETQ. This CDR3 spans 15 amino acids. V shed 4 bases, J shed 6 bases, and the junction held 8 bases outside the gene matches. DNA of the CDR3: TGCGCCAGCAGCCCCGGAGGACAGGGGATTCAGCCCCAGCATTTT. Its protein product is CASSPGGQGIQPQHF.

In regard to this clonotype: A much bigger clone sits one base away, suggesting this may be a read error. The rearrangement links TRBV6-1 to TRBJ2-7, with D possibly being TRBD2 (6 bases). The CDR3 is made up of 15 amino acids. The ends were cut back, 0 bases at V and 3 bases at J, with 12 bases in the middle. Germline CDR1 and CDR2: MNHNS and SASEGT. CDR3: CASSEARLAHYEQYF. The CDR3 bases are TGTGCCAGCAGTGAAGCCAGGCTAGCGCACTACGAGCAGTACTTC.

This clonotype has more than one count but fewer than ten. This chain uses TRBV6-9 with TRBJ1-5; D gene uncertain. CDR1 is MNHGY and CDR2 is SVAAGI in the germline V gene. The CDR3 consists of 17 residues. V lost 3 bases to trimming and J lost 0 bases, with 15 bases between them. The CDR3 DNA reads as TGTGCCAGCAGTTACAGGTTAAGCCATAATAGCAATCAGCCCCAGCATTTT. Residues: CASSYRLSHNSNQPQHF.

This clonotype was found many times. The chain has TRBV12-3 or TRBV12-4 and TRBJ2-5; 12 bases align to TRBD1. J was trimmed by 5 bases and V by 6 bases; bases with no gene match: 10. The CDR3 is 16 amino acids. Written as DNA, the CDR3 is TGTGCCAGCAGCCCAGGCGGGACAGGGGGCCACGAGACCCAGTACTTC. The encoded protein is CASSPGGTGGHETQYF.

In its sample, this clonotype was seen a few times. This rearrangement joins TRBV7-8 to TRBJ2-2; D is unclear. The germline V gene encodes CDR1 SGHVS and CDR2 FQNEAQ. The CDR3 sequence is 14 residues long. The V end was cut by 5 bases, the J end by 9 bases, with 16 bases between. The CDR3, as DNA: TGTGCCAGCAGCGCCGAGGCTGCCGCGAGGGAGCTGTTTTTT. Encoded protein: CASSAEAAARELFF. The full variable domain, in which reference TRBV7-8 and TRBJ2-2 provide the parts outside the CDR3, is GAGVSQSPRYKVAKRGQDVALRCDPISGHVSLFWYQQALGQGPEFLTYFQNEAQLDKSGLPSDRFFAERPEGSVSTLKIQRTQQEDSAVYLCASSAEAAARELFFGEGSRLTVL.

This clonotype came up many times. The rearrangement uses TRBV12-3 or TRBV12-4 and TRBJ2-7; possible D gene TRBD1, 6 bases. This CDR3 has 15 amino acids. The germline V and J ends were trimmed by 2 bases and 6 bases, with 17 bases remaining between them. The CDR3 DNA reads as TGTGCCAGCAGTTTATTCCCCGACAGGACGGGCGAGCAGTACTTC. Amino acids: CASSLFPDRTGEQYF.